The 19 T cell receptor beta chains listed next were all sequenced from one sample in a study of graft-versus-host responses after intestinal transplantation. Profiled with immunoSEQ multiplex PCR; TCRdb holds only in-frame clones, not every one. The sample shows roughly 40,000 clones, over 85% of them seen only once. The specimen was PBMCs, collected less than 280 days after transplant. The receptors stem from a human patient who received an intestinal transplant, so some T cells may come from the graft donor.

The rearrangement joins TRBV7-3 to TRBJ1-1; no definite D call. The CDR3 is made up of 13 amino acids. CDR1 and CDR2 (germline): SGHTA, FQGTGA. The ends were cut back, 5 bases at V and 1 base at J, with 8 bases in the middle. CDR3 in DNA: TGTGCCAGCAGCATACAGCCGAACACTGAAGCTTTCTTT. Protein sequence: CASSIQPNTEAFF.

The V and J genes are TRBV4-1 and TRBJ2-5; tentative D call: TRBD1 (6 bases). The J call is doubtful: the DNA matches TRBJ2-7 better. Germline values: CDR1 MGHRA, CDR2 YSYEKL. The CDR3 covers 15 residues. The CDR3 sequence is CASSIFPGHPREQYF. As DNA, the CDR3 is TGCGCCAGCAGCATTTTTCCGGGACACCCGCGCGAGCAGTACTTC.

This chain joins TRBV19 and TRBJ1-1, with D hard to call. CDR3 length: 14 amino acids. V lost 3 bases and J lost 4, with 12 bases in between. Germline-derived CDR1 and CDR2 are LNHDA and SQIVND (reference sequence). CDR3 in amino acids: CASSIDGWSTEAFF. The CDR3 nucleotides read TGTGCCAGTAGTATCGACGGATGGAGCACTGAAGCTTTCTTT.

This chain joins TRBV19 and TRBJ2-1, with TRBD2 identical over 11 bases. Per germline, CDR1 LNHDA and CDR2 SQIVND (reference sequence). J was trimmed by 4 bases and V by 3 bases; bases with no gene match: 5. This CDR3 comprises 16 residues. The CDR3 region has the DNA TGTGCCAGTAGTATTGATAGCGGGGGGGCATACAATGAGCAGTTCTTC. This gives the protein CASSIDSGGAYNEQFF.

Details on this clone: A junction boundary mismatches the germline segment, possibly from a read error. This chain uses TRBV6-7 with TRBJ1-3; no clear D gene. TRBV6-7 is annotated as an ORF whose role is uncertain. This CDR3 region has 17 residues. The CDR3 region is CASGYSRTVISGNTIYF. The CDR3 bases are TGTGCCAGCGGTTACTCGCGGACGGTGATCTCTGGAAACACCATATATTTT.

This clone was counted a single time. The chain couples TRBV14 to TRBJ1-2; 11 bases match TRBD1. Looked up from germline, CDR1 is SGHDN and CDR2 is FVKESK. V shed 4 bases, J shed 3 bases, and the junction held 7 bases outside the gene matches. This CDR3 spans 16 amino acids. The CDR3 nucleotides read TGTGCCAGCAGCCCCCGGGACAGGGGGTTTGACTATGGCTACACCTTC. This sequence encodes CASSPRDRGFDYGYTF. Supplemented by reference TRBV14 and TRBJ1-2, the full variable domain reads EAGVTQFPSHSVIEKGQTVTLRCDPISGHDNLYWYRRVMGKEIKFLLHFVKESKQDESGMPNNRFLAERTGGTYSTLKVQPAELEDSGVYFCASSPRDRGFDYGYTFGSGTRLTVV.

The gene calls are TRBV19 and TRBJ1-3; D unclear. V lost 6 bases, J lost 0 bases, and 12 bases lay in between. The CDR3 is 15 amino acids. Germline V gene sequence: CDR1 LNHDA, CDR2 SQIVND (reference sequence). CDR3 residues: CASSLPPSSGNTIYF. The CDR3 coding sequence is TGTGCCAGTAGCCTACCTCCGTCCTCTGGAAACACCATATATTTT.

The chain has TRBV4-1 and TRBJ1-1, with D uncertain. The V gene's germline CDR1 is MGHRA and CDR2 YSYEKL. Trimming left V 4 bases short and J 2 bases short, with 8 bases between. CDR3 length: 13 residues. The CDR3: CASSRRSNTEAFF. For the CDR3, the DNA is TGCGCCAGCAGCCGAAGATCCAACACTGAAGCTTTCTTT.

This chain connects TRBV23-1 to TRBJ1-2, with 10 positions matching TRBD1. TRBV23-1 is recorded as an ORF, its role being uncertain. V was pared by 5 bases and J by 8 bases, with 11 bases of the junction left unmatched. The CDR3 covers 15 residues. CDR3 nucleotide sequence: TGCGCCAGCAGTATGCCCAAAGACAGGGGGCCGGGCTACACCTTC. Translated: CASSMPKDRGPGYTF.

The J gene is TRBJ2-1, the V gene TRBV19; D is undetermined. V shed 2 bases and J shed 7 bases, with 9 bases lying between them. The CDR3 contains 13 residues. Germline loops: CDR1 LNHDA, CDR2 SQIVND (reference sequence). The CDR3 here is CASSILVRNEQFF. The CDR3 nucleotides read TGTGCCAGTAGTATATTAGTTAGAAATGAGCAGTTCTTC.

This chain uses TRBV15 with TRBJ1-5; D call uncertain. Germline-derived CDR1 and CDR2 are LNHNV and YYDKDF (reference sequence). The CDR3 length is 15 residues. Trimming removed 3 bases from V and 2 bases from J, with 11 bases in between. CDR3 DNA sequence: TGTGCCACCAGCAGCTACAGCGGCGGCAATCAGCCCCAGCATTTT. Amino acid sequence: CATSSYSGGNQPQHF.

V is TRBV6-5 and J is TRBJ1-5; tentatively, D is TRBD1 (5 bases). This CDR3 comprises 14 residues. The germline V gene has CDR1 MNHEY and CDR2 SVGAGI. Trimming left V 7 bases short and J 6 bases short, with 16 bases between. In nucleotides, the CDR3 is TGTGCCAGCACTGATACGGGGGGGAGTCAGCCCCAGCATTTT. This codes for CASTDTGGSQPQHF.

V is TRBV7-8 and J is TRBJ1-6; tentative D call: TRBD1 (6 bases). Germline V gives CDR1 SGHVS, CDR2 FQNEAQ. V was shortened by 6 bases and J by 8 bases, with 20 bases between the two germline ends. The CDR3 totals 16 residues. The CDR3 loop is CASSGPHRAQDSPLHF. The DNA of the CDR3 is TGTGCCAGCAGTGGCCCACACAGGGCACAGGATTCACCCCTCCACTTT.

The chain is built from TRBV29-1 and TRBJ2-3, with D unclear. Trimming stripped 0 bases from V and 0 bases from J, with 10 bases between. CDR3 length equals 15 residues. Germline V lookup: CDR1 SQVTM, CDR2 ANQGSEA. The CDR3 protein is CSVEEGWQSTDTQYF. The CDR3 DNA reads as TGCAGCGTTGAAGAGGGGTGGCAAAGCACAGATACGCAGTATTTT.

The genes are TRBV5-6 and TRBJ2-3; 10 bases fit TRBD2. The V gene's germline CDR1 is SGHDT and CDR2 YYEEEE. V lost 1 base, J lost 3 bases, and 2 bases stayed unmatched. This CDR3 spans 15 amino acids. Written as DNA, the CDR3 is TGTGCCAGCAGCTTGTCTAGCGGGGGTACAGATACGCAGTATTTT. It codes for CASSLSSGGTDTQYF.

The chain joins TRBV5-4 to TRBJ2-2, with D unresolved. From germline, CDR1 is SGHNT and CDR2 YYREEE (reference sequence). The V end lost 0 bases, the J end lost 6 bases, and 6 bases lay between the germline ends. This CDR3 has 13 residues. This chain's CDR3 is CASSLVEAGELFF. In DNA form, the CDR3 reads TGTGCCAGCAGCTTGGTTGAAGCCGGGGAGCTGTTTTTT.

The chain has TRBV6-5 and TRBJ1-2; D gene ambiguous. V was cut by 2 bases and J by 8 bases, with 9 bases left in between. CDR1 is MNHEY, CDR2 SVGAGI, per germline. This CDR3 has 12 amino acids. For the CDR3, the DNA is TGTGCCAGCAGTTACGATGGGAAGGGCTACACCTTC. Its translation is CASSYDGKGYTF.

The chain carries TRBV6-1 and TRBJ1-1; weak D call: TRBD1 (6 bases). The germline gives CDR1 MNHNS, CDR2 SASEGT. CDR3 length: 13 residues. V shed 2 bases and J shed 8 bases, with 12 bases lying between them. CDR3 region: CASSEPGTLEAFF. CDR3 sequence (DNA): TGTGCCAGCAGTGAACCTGGGACACTGGAAGCTTTCTTT.

The V and J genes are TRBV6-1 and TRBJ2-7; D might be TRBD2 (5 bases). Germline CDR1 reads MNHNS; CDR2 reads SASEGT. Trimming shortened V by 5 bases and J by 2 bases, and 10 bases separated the two germline ends. The CDR3 is 13 amino acids. The CDR3, as DNA: TGTGCCAGCAGTCCCCTGGAGGCCTACGAGCAGTACTTC. Amino acids: CASSPLEAYEQYF.